The source of this T cell receptor beta chain is a study of T-cell memory formation after mild COVID-19. This clonotype was seen a few times. Each CDR3 protein is one row after TCRdb ran MiXCR on the 5' RACE reads. The sample has tens of thousands of distinct CDR3 sequences, more than 10% seen once. This CDR3 is built from 16 residues. The trim removed 6 bases at V and 8 bases at J, leaving 12 bases unmatched. Germline CDR1 reads SQVTM; CDR2 reads ANQGSEA. Sequenced material: PBMCs or a T cell subset sorted from them (not recorded which). The clonotype originates from an adult woman who had mild COVID-19 (a few samples of this study predate the infection). Cell type and time point are not known. The rearrangement uses TRBV29-1 and TRBJ2-1; 14 bases match TRBD2. The CDR3 sequence is CSVETGTSGRVDEQFF. CDR3 coding DNA: TGCAGCGTGGAAACCGGGACTAGCGGGAGAGTAGATGAGCAGTTCTTC.